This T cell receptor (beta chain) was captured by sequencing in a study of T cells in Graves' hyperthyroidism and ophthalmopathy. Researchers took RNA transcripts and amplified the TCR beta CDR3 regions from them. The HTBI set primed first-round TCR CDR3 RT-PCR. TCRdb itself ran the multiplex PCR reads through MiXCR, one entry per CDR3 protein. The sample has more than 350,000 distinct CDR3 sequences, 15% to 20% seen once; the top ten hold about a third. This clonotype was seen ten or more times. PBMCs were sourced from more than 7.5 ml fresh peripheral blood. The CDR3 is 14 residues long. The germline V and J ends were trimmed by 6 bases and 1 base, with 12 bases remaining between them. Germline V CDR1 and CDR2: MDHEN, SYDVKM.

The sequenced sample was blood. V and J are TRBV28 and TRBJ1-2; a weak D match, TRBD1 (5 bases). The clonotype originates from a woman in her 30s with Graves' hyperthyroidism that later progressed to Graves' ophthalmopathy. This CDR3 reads CASSEMGGNYGYTF. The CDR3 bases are TGTGCCAGCAGCGAAATGGGGGGTAACTATGGCTACACCTTC.